Listed below are T cell receptor beta chains from one sample, sequenced in a study of blood T cell repertoires in COVID-19. Repertoires were generated with immunoSEQ multiplex PCR, while TCRdb's copy carries only in-frame clones and drops some. In the table there are 100,000 to 120,000 clones, around 86% of which are singletons. Sequenced: peripheral blood. The receptor set was obtained from an elderly man with acute or convalescent COVID-19. CDR3s include the opening cysteine and the closing phenylalanine or tryptophan. The order of the fields is CDR3 length, J gene, D gene, clone size, V gene, CDR3 protein, CDR3 DNA. D genes are given only for firm matches. Size tells how often a clone was seen (once, few, many) or the class of an expanded clone, and some rows leave it out.

16,TRBJ2-5,TRBD2,NA,TRBV5-4,CASSSGTSGGQETQYF,TGTGCCAGCAGCTCCGGGACTAGCGGAGGCCAAGAGACCCAGTACTTC
14,TRBJ1-1,TRBD1,NA,TRBV6-5,CASSQTGRRTEAFF,TGTGCCAGCAGCCAGACAGGGAGGCGCACTGAAGCTTTCTTT
23,TRBJ2-4,TRBD2,NA,TRBV2,CASSGDQGPSNIVGTSGWNIQYF,TGTGCCAGCAGTGGAGACCAGGGACCCAGTAACATTGTGGGGACTAGCGGGTGGAACATTCAGTACTTC
14,TRBJ1-5,NA,NA,TRBV15,CATSRGQINQPQHF,TGTGCCACCAGCCGAGGACAGATCAATCAGCCCCAGCATTTT
15,TRBJ1-6,NA,NA,TRBV18,CASSPSIGRNSPLHF,TGTGCCAGCTCACCATCGATCGGGAGGAATTCACCCCTCCACTTT
13,TRBJ2-3,TRBD1,NA,TRBV6-5,CASRVQGEDTQYF,TGTGCCAGCAGGGTACAGGGGGAGGATACGCAGTATTTT
13,TRBJ2-7,NA,NA,TRBV5-8,CASTPGGRDEQYF,TGTGCCAGCACCCCGGGGGGCAGGGACGAGCAGTACTTC
17,TRBJ2-3,TRBD2,once,TRBV7-2,CASSYRTSGRMADTQYF,TGTGCCAGCAGTTATCGGACTAGCGGGAGGATGGCAGATACGCAGTATTTT
16,TRBJ2-7,TRBD2,NA,TRBV19,CASSPPGTSGAREQYF,TGTGCCAGTAGTCCTCCCGGGACTAGCGGAGCCCGCGAGCAGTACTTC
13,TRBJ2-7,NA,NA,TRBV27,CASSVGTHYEQYF,TGTGCCAGCAGTGTCGGGACTCACTACGAGCAGTACTTC
15,TRBJ2-1,TRBD2,few,TRBV28,CASNGLAGVRYEQFF,TGTGCCAGCAACGGACTAGCGGGAGTTAGGTATGAGCAGTTCTTC
16,TRBJ2-3,NA,NA,TRBV9,CASSVLTGGITDTQYF,TGTGCCAGCAGCGTACTCACGGGCGGGATCACAGATACGCAGTATTTT
12,TRBJ1-5,NA,few,TRBV10-3,CAISPGQQPQHF,TGTGCCATCAGCCCCGGACAACAGCCCCAGCATTTT
14,TRBJ2-2,TRBD1,NA,TRBV18,CASSPIQGAGELFF,TGTGCCAGCTCACCGATACAGGGGGCCGGGGAGCTGTTTTTT
15,TRBJ2-3,TRBD1,NA,TRBV19,CASSTRTGISDTQYF,TGTGCCAGTAGTACCCGGACAGGGATATCAGATACGCAGTATTTT
14,TRBJ1-1,TRBD1,NA,TRBV19,CASSHRGRGTEAFF,TGTGCCAGTAGTCACAGGGGGCGCGGGACTGAAGCTTTCTTT
17,TRBJ2-5,TRBD2,NA,TRBV9,CASSADTAGVGGETQYF,TGTGCCAGCAGCGCCGACACCGCGGGCGTGGGGGGGGAGACCCAGTACTTC
16,TRBJ2-3,NA,NA,TRBV14,CASSPAKGGAGDTQYF,TGTGCCAGCAGCCCGGCGAAAGGGGGGGCCGGGGATACGCAGTATTTT
12,TRBJ1-1,NA,NA,TRBV2,CASSDPGTEAFF,TGTGCCAGCAGTGACCCCGGCACTGAAGCTTTCTTT
13,TRBJ1-2,NA,NA,TRBV28,CASSSNRYYGYTF,TGTGCCAGCAGTTCTAACAGGTACTATGGCTACACCTTC
15,TRBJ2-7,TRBD2,few,TRBV5-4,CASRISAGGPGEQYF,TGTGCCAGCAGGATTAGCGCGGGAGGGCCGGGAGAGCAGTACTTC
15,TRBJ1-1,TRBD1,NA,TRBV19,CASREEGQSSQKAFF,TGTGCCAGTAGAGAGGAGGGACAGTCTTCTCAAAAAGCTTTCTTT
17,TRBJ2-2,TRBD1,NA,TRBV5-6,CASSTPGTGVNTGELFF,TGTGCCAGCAGCACTCCCGGGACAGGAGTCAACACCGGGGAGCTGTTTTTT
15,TRBJ2-2,NA,NA,TRBV19,CASSIGQLNTGELFF,TGTGCCAGTAGTATTGGGCAGTTGAACACCGGGGAGCTGTTTTTT
14,TRBJ2-1,TRBD2,once,TRBV5-1,CASSAGLAGFEQFF,TGCGCCAGCAGCGCGGGACTAGCGGGATTCGAGCAGTTCTTC
13,TRBJ2-2,NA,NA,TRBV5-5,CASSSTFTGELFF,TGTGCCAGCAGCTCGACTTTCACCGGGGAGCTGTTTTTT
16,TRBJ1-4,NA,NA,TRBV6-5,CASSYRNGGAGEKLFF,TGTGCCAGCAGTTACCGCAACGGGGGGGCGGGTGAAAAACTGTTTTTT
16,TRBJ2-5,TRBD2,NA,TRBV11-2,CASSPGLAAFQETQYF,TGTGCCAGCAGCCCCGGACTAGCGGCTTTTCAAGAGACCCAGTACTTC
13,TRBJ2-7,TRBD1,NA,TRBV12-3/TRBV12-4,CASSGTGGFEQYF,TGTGCCAGCAGTGGGACAGGGGGATTTGAGCAGTACTTC
14,TRBJ2-7,TRBD1,NA,TRBV18,CASSSDRGLGEQYF,TGTGCCAGCTCATCGGACAGGGGGCTTGGCGAGCAGTACTTC
15,TRBJ1-1,TRBD1,NA,TRBV5-1,CASSWGTGADTEAFF,TGCGCCAGCAGCTGGGGGACAGGGGCGGACACTGAAGCTTTCTTT
14,TRBJ1-2,NA,NA,TRBV28,CASSIKPRGNGYTF,TGTGCCAGCAGCATAAAGCCCAGGGGAAATGGCTACACCTTC
16,TRBJ2-2,TRBD2,NA,TRBV5-1,CASSPRLAGLTGELFF,TGCGCCAGCAGCCCCCGGCTAGCGGGTTTGACCGGGGAGCTGTTTTTT
17,TRBJ2-2,TRBD2,once,TRBV7-3,CASSLTGLAGVPGELFF,TGTGCCAGCAGCTTAACGGGTCTAGCGGGAGTTCCCGGGGAGCTGTTTTTT
15,TRBJ2-7,NA,NA,TRBV5-1,CASSPIYGGEYEQYF,TGCGCCAGCAGCCCAATCTACGGCGGGGAGTACGAGCAGTACTTC
13,TRBJ1-1,NA,NA,TRBV5-1,CASSSGQNTEAFF,TGCGCCAGCAGCTCGGGACAGAACACTGAAGCTTTCTTT
15,TRBJ1-5,NA,NA,TRBV2,CASSGRGGNAQPQHF,TGTGCCAGCAGCGGACGGGGGGGTAACGCTCAGCCCCAGCATTTT
18,TRBJ2-3,NA,NA,TRBV7-3,CASSLKSWGTEGADTQYF,TGTGCCAGCAGCTTAAAATCTTGGGGCACGGAGGGTGCGGATACGCAGTATTTT
13,TRBJ2-3,TRBD1,few,TRBV25-1,CASGAGGIDTQYF,TGTGCCAGCGGGGCAGGGGGCATAGATACGCAGTATTTT
15,TRBJ2-3,TRBD1,NA,TRBV6-5,CASSRDRGFTDTQYF,TGTGCCAGCAGCCGGGACAGGGGTTTCACAGATACGCAGTATTTT
17,TRBJ2-7,TRBD2,NA,TRBV4-2,CASSQGSSGRIFYEQYF,TGTGCCAGCAGCCAAGGTAGTAGCGGGAGAATTTTCTACGAGCAGTACTTC
13,TRBJ2-1,NA,NA,TRBV28,CASLTGWGDEQFF,TGTGCCAGCCTTACGGGTTGGGGGGATGAGCAGTTCTTC
18,TRBJ2-2,NA,NA,TRBV9,CASSPLRMLSGHTGELFF,TGTGCCAGCAGCCCCTTGCGAATGCTTAGCGGTCACACCGGGGAGCTGTTTTTT
15,TRBJ2-2,TRBD2,NA,TRBV14,CASSQALAGTGELFF,TGTGCCAGCAGCCAAGCACTAGCGGGGACCGGGGAGCTGTTTTTT
15,TRBJ1-2,NA,NA,TRBV9,CASSVTSHNSYGYTF,TGTGCCAGCAGCGTTACCAGTCACAACAGCTATGGCTACACCTTC
15,TRBJ2-1,TRBD2,NA,TRBV6-5,CASSLSGSPTNEQFF,TGTGCCAGCAGTCTTAGCGGGAGTCCTACCAATGAGCAGTTCTTC
15,TRBJ2-2,NA,NA,TRBV6-5,CASRAETANTGELFF,TGTGCCAGCAGAGCCGAGACAGCGAACACCGGGGAGCTGTTTTTT
15,TRBJ2-2,NA,NA,TRBV6-1,CASSDGVPNTGELFF,TGTGCCAGCAGTGACGGGGTCCCGAACACCGGGGAGCTGTTTTTT
16,TRBJ2-3,TRBD2,NA,TRBV18,CASSTLAGPSTDTQYF,TGTGCCAGCTCAACTCTAGCGGGGCCTAGCACAGATACGCAGTATTTT
16,TRBJ1-6,NA,NA,TRBV18,CASSPPEATGNSPLHF,TGTGCCAGCTCACCACCGGAGGCGACGGGTAATTCACCCCTCCACTTT
16,TRBJ2-7,TRBD1,NA,TRBV18,CASSPGLGQGSDEQYF,TGTGCCAGCTCACCGGGACTTGGACAGGGATCGGACGAGCAGTACTTC
14,TRBJ2-7,NA,NA,TRBV5-6,CASSLEGGRYEQYF,TGTGCCAGCAGCTTGGAAGGGGGACGTTACGAGCAGTACTTC
14,TRBJ2-7,NA,NA,TRBV2,CASSVRPGTSEQYF,TGTGCCAGCAGTGTAAGGCCGGGGACTTCCGAGCAGTACTTC